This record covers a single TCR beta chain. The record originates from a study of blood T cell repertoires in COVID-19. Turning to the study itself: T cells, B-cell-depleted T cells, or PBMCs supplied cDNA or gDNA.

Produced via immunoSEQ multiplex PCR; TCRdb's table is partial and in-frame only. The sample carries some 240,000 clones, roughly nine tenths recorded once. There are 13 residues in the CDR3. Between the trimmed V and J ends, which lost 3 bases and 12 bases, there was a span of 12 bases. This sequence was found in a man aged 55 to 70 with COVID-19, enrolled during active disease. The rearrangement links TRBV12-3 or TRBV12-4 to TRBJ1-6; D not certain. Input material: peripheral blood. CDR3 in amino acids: CASSLRERRPLHF. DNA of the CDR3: TGTGCCAGCAGTTTGAGGGAGCGGCGACCCCTCCACTTT.